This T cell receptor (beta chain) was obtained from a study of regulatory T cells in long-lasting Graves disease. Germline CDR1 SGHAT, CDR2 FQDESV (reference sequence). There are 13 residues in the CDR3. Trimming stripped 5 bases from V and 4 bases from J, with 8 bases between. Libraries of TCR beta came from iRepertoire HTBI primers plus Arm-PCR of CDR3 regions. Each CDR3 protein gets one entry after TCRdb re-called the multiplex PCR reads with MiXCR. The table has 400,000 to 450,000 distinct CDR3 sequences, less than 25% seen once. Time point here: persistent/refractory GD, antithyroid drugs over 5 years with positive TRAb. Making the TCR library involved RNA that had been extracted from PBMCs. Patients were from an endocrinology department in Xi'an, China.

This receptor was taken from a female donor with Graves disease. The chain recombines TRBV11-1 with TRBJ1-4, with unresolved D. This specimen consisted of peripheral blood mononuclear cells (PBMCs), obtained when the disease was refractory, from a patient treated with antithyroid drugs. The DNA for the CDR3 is TGTGCCAGCAGCGTCGGGATTAATGAAAAACTGTTTTTT. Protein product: CASSVGINEKLFF.